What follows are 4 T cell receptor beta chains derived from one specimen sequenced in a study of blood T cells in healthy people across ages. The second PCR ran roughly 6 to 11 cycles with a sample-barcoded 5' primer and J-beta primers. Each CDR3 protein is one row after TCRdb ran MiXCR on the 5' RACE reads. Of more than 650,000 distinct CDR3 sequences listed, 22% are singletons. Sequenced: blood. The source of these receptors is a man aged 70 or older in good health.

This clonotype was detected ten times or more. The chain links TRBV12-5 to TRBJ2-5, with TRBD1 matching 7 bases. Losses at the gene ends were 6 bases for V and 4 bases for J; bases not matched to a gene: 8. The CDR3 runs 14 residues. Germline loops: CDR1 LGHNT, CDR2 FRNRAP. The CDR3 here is CASGTGQSRETQYF. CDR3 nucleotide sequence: TGTGCTAGTGGCACGGGACAGTCTAGAGAGACCCAGTACTTC.

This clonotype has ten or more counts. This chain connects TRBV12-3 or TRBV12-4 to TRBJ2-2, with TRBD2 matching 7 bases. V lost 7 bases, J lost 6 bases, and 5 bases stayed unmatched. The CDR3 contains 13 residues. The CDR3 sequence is CASTTSVAGELFF. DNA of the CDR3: TGTGCCAGCACTACTAGCGTAGCCGGGGAGCTGTTTTTT.

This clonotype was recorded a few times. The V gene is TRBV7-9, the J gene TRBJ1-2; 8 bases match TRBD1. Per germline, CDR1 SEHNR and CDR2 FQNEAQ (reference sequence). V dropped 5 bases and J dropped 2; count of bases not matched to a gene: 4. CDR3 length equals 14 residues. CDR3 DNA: TGTGCCAGCAGCAGGACAGGGCCCAACTATGGCTACACCTTC. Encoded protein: CASSRTGPNYGYTF.

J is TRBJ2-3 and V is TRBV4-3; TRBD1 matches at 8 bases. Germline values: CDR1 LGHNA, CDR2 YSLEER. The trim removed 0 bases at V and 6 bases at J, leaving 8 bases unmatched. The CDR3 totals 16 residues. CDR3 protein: CASSQEPGQVFDTQYF. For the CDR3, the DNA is TGCGCCAGCAGCCAAGAACCGGGACAGGTTTTTGATACGCAGTATTTT.